The subject of this entry is one T cell receptor (beta chain). The antigen is not known. The repertoire was sequenced with immunoSEQ multiplex PCR; TCRdb's copy has only in-frame clones and lacks some. Among under 35,000 clones listed, 55% to 75% were seen once. The data were taken from a study of vaccination effects on CD4 cells after COVID-19. After expansion with viral peptide pools in the ViraFEST assay, antigen-specific CD4+ T cells were sequenced. Culture proceeded for approximately 9 days, and CD4+ T cells were then isolated. Participants were given two doses of BNT162b2 or mRNA-1273 vaccine. The sequence derives from a human donor who received a COVID-19 vaccine. Sample: CD4+ T cells from PBMCs cultured with HCoV-NL63 spike peptides, taken after COVID-19 vaccination.

CDR3 region: CASSQTLVWDSATDTQYF. As DNA, the CDR3 is TGTGCCAGCTCACAAACCCTTGTATGGGATTCGGCGACAGATACGCAGTATTTT. The chain carries TRBV18 and TRBJ2-3, with D uncertain. Germline V CDR1 and CDR2: KGHSH, LQKENI. This CDR3 comprises 18 residues. Trimming left V 4 bases short and J 3 bases short, with 23 bases between.